The 24 T cell receptor beta chains in this list originate from one sample, sequenced in a study of blood T cell repertoires in COVID-19. Data came from immunoSEQ multiplex PCR; TCRdb stores just in-frame clones and leaves some out. The sample yields 120,000 to 150,000 clones, about nine tenths seen once. Sample: PBMCs or T cells enriched from blood (not recorded which). These receptor sequences come from a woman aged 40 to 55 who had been exposed to COVID-19.

The V call is TRBV7-2, the J call TRBJ1-2; D remains ambiguous. Germline V CDR1 and CDR2: SGHTA, FQGNSA. The CDR3 contains 14 residues. V was trimmed by 0 bases and J by 0 bases, leaving 5 bases between them. The CDR3: CASSLAAANYGYTF. CDR3 DNA: TGTGCCAGCAGCTTAGCCGCAGCTAACTATGGCTACACCTTC.

This sequence joins TRBV29-1 and TRBJ1-1; 8 bases fit TRBD1. The CDR3 is 13 amino acids. The J segment lost 0 bases and the V segment lost 4 bases, leaving 1 base of the junction unmatched. The germline CDR1 and CDR2 sequences are SQVTM and ANQGSEA. The CDR3 DNA sequence: TGCAGCGTTGGGACAGGGTTGAACACTGAAGCTTTCTTT. Protein: CSVGTGLNTEAFF.

This chain joins TRBV6-1 and TRBJ1-5, with D perhaps matching TRBD1 (6 bases). With 4 bases removed from V and 7 bases from J, the gap between germline ends came to 20 bases. Germline V gives CDR1 MNHNS, CDR2 SASEGT. The CDR3 consists of 16 residues. The CDR3 region has the DNA TGTGCCAGCAGTGGTCCTTACAGGGTCTCGGGGCAGCCCCAGCATTTT. Amino acids: CASSGPYRVSGQPQHF.

This clone was seen a single time. V is TRBV5-1 and J is TRBJ2-3, with 8 nucleotides matching TRBD2. This CDR3 has 14 residues. Germline loops: CDR1 SGHRS, CDR2 YFSETQ. After removal of 3 bases from V and 3 bases from J, the junction contained 3 bases not matched to a gene. Here the CDR3 reads CASSSGTSTDTQYF. As DNA, the CDR3 is TGCGCCAGCAGCTCCGGGACTAGTACAGATACGCAGTATTTT.

The V call is TRBV10-3, the J call TRBJ2-1; 14 bases align to TRBD2. The CDR3 has 16 amino acids. Germline V gives CDR1 ENHRY, CDR2 SYGVKD. Trimming removed 6 bases from V and 9 bases from J; junction bases left unmatched: 10. CDR3 region: CAIRSGTSGRIGEQFF. Here the CDR3 DNA reads TGTGCCATCAGGTCCGGGACTAGCGGGAGAATAGGTGAGCAGTTCTTC.

This rearrangement joins TRBV18 to TRBJ1-1; tentative D call: TRBD1 (5 bases). This CDR3 has 13 amino acids. CDR1 KGHSH and CDR2 LQKENI come from the germline V gene. V lost 8 bases to trimming and J lost 0 bases, with 10 bases between them. The CDR3 DNA reads as TGTGCCAGCCTCAGGGCCTTGAACACTGAAGCTTTCTTT. Its protein product is CASLRALNTEAFF. Drawing the rest from reference TRBV18 and TRBJ1-1, the complete variable domain is NAGVMQNPRHLVRRRGQEARLRCSPMKGHSHVYWYRQLPEEGLKFMVYLQKENIIDESGMPKERFSAEFPKEGPSILRIQQVVRGDSAAYFCASLRALNTEAFFGQGTRLTVV.

The V and J genes are TRBV9 and TRBJ2-2; D is perhaps TRBD1 (5 bases). Trimming cost V 1 base and J 6 bases, with 16 bases left between them. CDR3 length: 16 residues. CDR1 SGDLS and CDR2 YYNGEE come from the germline V gene. The CDR3 region has the DNA TGTGCCAGCAGCGTAATTTTCGCAGGGAAAGCCGGGGAGCTGTTTTTT. Its translation is CASSVIFAGKAGELFF.

J is TRBJ2-1 and V is TRBV6-6; 14 nucleotides line up with TRBD2. V was pared by 5 bases and J by 5 bases, with 11 bases of the junction left unmatched. The CDR3 sequence is 18 residues long. Germline assignment: CDR1 MNHNY and CDR2 SVGAGI (reference sequence). This CDR3 reads CASSPLTSGRARDNEQFF. DNA of the CDR3: TGTGCCAGCAGTCCATTGACTAGCGGGAGGGCCAGAGACAATGAGCAGTTCTTC.

The rearrangement uses TRBV20-1 and TRBJ2-5; D is uncertain. This CDR3 region has 11 residues. CDR1 is DFQATT, CDR2 SNEGSKA, per germline (reference sequence). The ends were cut back, 4 bases at V and 5 bases at J, with 8 bases in the middle. The CDR3 protein is CSATLSETQYF. The DNA of the CDR3 is TGCAGTGCTACCCTTTCGGAGACCCAGTACTTC.

The CDR3 DNA follows: TGTGCCAGCAGTTTGGCGACGGCCTCTCGCGGCGAGCAGTACTTC. As protein: CASSLATASRGEQYF. V usage is TRBV28 and J usage is TRBJ2-7; unclear D gene. V lost 3 bases to trimming and J lost 6 bases, with 18 bases between them. The CDR3 is 15 residues long. Germline V gene data show CDR1 as MDHEN and CDR2 as SYDVKM.

V gene TRBV11-2 combines with J gene TRBJ1-1; D unclear. CDR1 is SGHAT, CDR2 FQNNGV, per germline. Trimming stripped 5 bases from V and 8 bases from J, with 15 bases between. The CDR3 is 13 residues long. CDR3 loop: CASSPVAREEAFF. The CDR3 bases are TGTGCCAGCAGCCCGGTAGCGCGCGAAGAAGCTTTCTTT.

The CDR3 DNA sequence: TGTGCCAGCAGTCCTCGGACGGCTCAGGGAGCTTTCTTT. Protein product: CASSPRTAQGAFF. This rearrangement joins TRBV12-3 or TRBV12-4 to TRBJ1-1, with D possibly matching TRBD1 (5 bases). Trimming pared 5 bases from V and 10 bases from J, leaving 17 bases between. The CDR3 covers 13 residues.

This chain uses TRBV4-3 with TRBJ2-3; 10 bases match TRBD2. CDR1 and CDR2 from the germline V gene are LGHNA and YSLEER. The ends lost 6 bases at V and 5 bases at J; junction bases unmatched: 11. The CDR3 has 16 residues. CDR3 loop: CASRPTAGGPVDTQYF. CDR3 nucleotide sequence: TGCGCCAGCAGGCCTACAGCGGGAGGGCCAGTAGATACGCAGTATTTT.

The count of this clone is one. The CDR3 region has the DNA TGCGCCAGCACAGGGACAGGGGGAATGCGCGAGCAGTACTTC. Its translation is CASTGTGGMREQYF. This rearrangement joins TRBV5-1 to TRBJ2-7, with 11 bases that match TRBD1. The CDR3 extends over 14 amino acids. From germline, CDR1 is SGHRS and CDR2 YFSETQ. J was trimmed by 6 bases and V by 6 bases; bases with no gene match: 8.

This sequence joins TRBV9 and TRBJ1-5; TRBD1 matches at 9 bases. Germline V gene lookup returns CDR1 SGDLS and CDR2 YYNGEE. V lost 0 bases and J lost 6; bases outside the gene matches: 4. CDR3 length: 15 residues. CDR3 nucleotide sequence: TGTGCCAGCAGCGTAGCCGGGACAGGGAGTCAGCCCCAGCATTTT. Translating gives CASSVAGTGSQPQHF.

The chain has TRBV7-8 and TRBJ2-5, with a tentative D call TRBD2 (6 bases). Trimming pared 2 bases from V and 3 bases from J, leaving 13 bases between. This CDR3 has 15 residues. Germline V CDR1 and CDR2: SGHVS, FQNEAQ. The CDR3 spells CASSLSGLWEETQYF. The DNA for the CDR3 is TGTGCCAGCAGCTTAAGCGGGCTATGGGAAGAGACCCAGTACTTC.

This clone was seen a single time. The chain joins TRBV5-1 to TRBJ2-1; 7 bases match TRBD1. This CDR3 contains 15 residues. The ends lost 0 bases at V and 5 bases at J; junction bases unmatched: 5. Germline loops: CDR1 SGHRS, CDR2 YFSETQ. CDR3 nucleotide sequence: TGCGCCAGCAGCTTGGAGGGGGACAGAGACAATGAGCAGTTCTTC. It is translated as CASSLEGDRDNEQFF.

This chain joins TRBV19 and TRBJ1-1; the match to TRBD1 covers 8 bases. The ends lost 5 bases at V and 0 bases at J; junction bases unmatched: 11. CDR1 and CDR2 from the germline V gene are LNHDA and SQIVND (reference sequence). The CDR3 is made up of 17 amino acids. The CDR3 loop reads CASSPEAGGSMNTEAFF. CDR3 DNA sequence: TGTGCCAGTAGTCCCGAGGCAGGGGGCTCCATGAACACTGAAGCTTTCTTT. The whole variable domain, remainder taken from reference TRBV19 and TRBJ1-1, is DGGITQSPKYLFRKEGQNVTLSCEQNLNHDAMYWYRQDPGQGLRLIYYSQIVNDFQKGDIAEGYSVSREKKESFPLTVTSAQKNPTAFYLCASSPEAGGSMNTEAFFGQGTRLTVV.

The CDR3 here is CASSAKAGGNTGELFF. The CDR3 DNA sequence: TGTGCCAGCAGTGCTAAAGCGGGGGGAAACACCGGGGAGCTGTTTTTT. The chain is built from TRBV2 and TRBJ2-2, with 9 bases that match TRBD2. V was clipped by 4 bases and J by 2 bases; unmatched bases: 5. From germline, CDR1 is SNHLY and CDR2 FYNNEI. The CDR3 totals 16 residues.

The J gene is TRBJ1-4, the V gene TRBV12-5; possible D gene TRBD1, 5 bases. Trimming pared 2 bases from V and 8 bases from J, leaving 6 bases between. Germline V gene data show CDR1 as LGHNT and CDR2 as FRNRAP. This CDR3 comprises 12 residues. The CDR3 sequence is CASGLWGEKLFF. As DNA, the CDR3 is TGTGCTAGTGGTTTGTGGGGCGAAAAACTGTTTTTT. The full variable domain, rest sourced from reference TRBV12-5 and TRBJ1-4, is DARVTQTPRHKVTEMGQEVTMRCQPILGHNTVFWYRQTMMQGLELLAYFRNRAPLDDSGMPKDRFSAEMPDATLATLKIQPSEPRDSAVYFCASGLWGEKLFFGSGTQLSVL.

This chain joins TRBV7-6 and TRBJ1-4; D not resolved. Germline V gene sequence: CDR1 SGHVS, CDR2 FNYEAQ. Deletions cut 5 bases from V and 7 bases from J, with 14 bases between. This CDR3 region has 14 residues. The CDR3 region has the DNA TGTGCCAGCAGCGGGTCCGGGCGGGGTGAAAAACTGTTTTTT. Protein sequence: CASSGSGRGEKLFF.

V is TRBV18 and J is TRBJ1-3; 9 bases fit TRBD1. From germline, CDR1 is KGHSH and CDR2 LQKENI. The CDR3 extends over 18 amino acids. The V and J ends lost 0 bases and 0 bases, in that order; junction bases with no gene match: 6. CDR3 coding DNA: TGTGCCAGCTCACCACCGGGGACAGGGTACGGCTCTGGAAACACCATATATTTT. Translation gives CASSPPGTGYGSGNTIYF.

The chain uses TRBV19 and TRBJ1-1; 7 positions agree with TRBD1. The germline gives CDR1 LNHDA, CDR2 SQIVND (reference sequence). The CDR3 is 14 residues long. V dropped 3 bases and J dropped 5; count of bases not matched to a gene: 6. The CDR3 DNA reads as TGTGCCAGTAGTATGCGAGGGGGCTATACTGAAGCTTTCTTT. Its translation: CASSMRGGYTEAFF.

A remark on this clone: Distinct nucleotide sequences in the sample also encode this CDR3. The gene calls are TRBV11-2 and TRBJ2-5, with TRBD1 identical over 8 bases. The CDR3 has 13 residues. Germline CDR1 and CDR2: SGHAT and FQNNGV. V dropped 5 bases and J dropped 4; count of bases not matched to a gene: 3. The chain's CDR3 is CASSPDRGETQYF. CDR3 DNA sequence: TGTGCCAGCAGCCCAGACAGGGGAGAGACCCAGTACTTC.